This entry describes one T cell receptor beta chain. Its antigen is not identified. This record belongs to a study of T cell repertoires in cytomegalovirus infection. Study details: The public TCR beta signatures pointed to both CMV infection and matching HLA type. Overall study findings and caveats: Dominating the ex vivo response were TCR beta clonotypes that were CMV-specific and HLA-C-restricted. Pooled public TCR beta family frequency picked out CMV carriers with the relevant HLA.

V was clipped by 6 bases and J by 0 bases, with 18 bases between them. The CDR3 has 15 amino acids. Germline V gives CDR1 DFQATT, CDR2 SNEGSKA (reference sequence). MiXCR, applied by TCRdb to the reads, yields one record per CDR3 protein. The repertoire holds about 740,000 distinct CDR3 sequences, about 30% seen once, with approximately 18% in the top ten. This clonotype was sampled from a human donor in good health (CMV status not recorded). Some clones in this sample may be carry-over from other donors' samples. The rearrangement uses TRBV20-1 and TRBJ2-7, with D possibly being TRBD1 or TRBD2 (5 bases each). Sequenced here: cultured PBMCs, sampled from culture after CMV antigen stimulation. CDR3 nucleotides: TGCAGTGCAAACCCCAGGGAGCGGTTCTCCTACGAGCAGTACTTC. Amino acids: CSANPRERFSYEQYF.